This paragraph reports one TCR beta chain. Its antigen is unknown. This may be a read error: a much more frequent sequence differs by one nucleotide. Those donors who had ophthalmopathy presented with moderate-to-severe activity, a CAS of ≥3, a NOSPECS of ≥4 and a duration under 3 months. A volume of about 9.7 ml of fresh peripheral blood supplied the PBMCs. This sample was included in a study of Graves' ophthalmopathy and Graves' hyperthyroidism. Germline CDR1 and CDR2: SEHNR and FQNEAQ (reference sequence). CDR3 length equals 14 residues. Scientists amplified the TCR beta CDR3 regions from RNA transcripts. RT-PCR in the first round used HTBI primers; a second-round multiplex PCR followed. TCRdb redid the calling of the multiplex PCR reads with MiXCR, one entry per CDR3 protein. The sample lists about 700,000 distinct CDR3 sequences, roughly two fifths occurring once. Points from the study as a whole: Using 13 signatures, a model distinguished ophthalmopathy from stable hyperthyroidism, reaching around 90% sensitivity and over 65% specificity. Blood was where most expanded thyroid clonotypes above 0.001 frequency also turned up.

This sequence joins TRBV7-9 and TRBJ2-5; D remains unclear. This TCR was sampled from an adult man with Graves' ophthalmopathy. Source material: peripheral blood. The CDR3 loop is CASRSVGIQGTQYF. CDR3 nucleotide sequence: TGTGCCAGCAGATCGGTGGGGATCCAAGGGACCCAGTACTTC.